One and the same sample provided the 23 T cell receptor beta chains below, sequenced in a study of Ad26.COV2.S vaccination and SARS-CoV-2 variants. Profiling relied on immunoSEQ multiplex PCR, and the TCRdb table lists in-frame clones only, not all of them. The sample has 330,000 or so clones, 90% seen once. Treatment in this sample: approximately 18 received Ad26.COV2.S at low or high dose, single or two shots; five or six received placebo; per-sample allocation not given. Sampling was done on day 63 after the first vaccine or placebo injection. This sample comprised peripheral blood, obtained in a trial of Ad26.COV2.S vaccine versus placebo. These receptors were taken from a person between 18 and 65 years old who received the Ad26.COV2.S COVID-19 vaccine or a placebo.

The CDR3 spells CASSLQLNTEAFF. The CDR3 DNA reads TGTGCCAGCAGTTTACAGCTGAACACTGAAGCTTTCTTT. The gene calls are TRBV6-2 or TRBV6-3 and TRBJ1-1; D is unclear. Between the trimmed V and J ends, which lost 4 bases and 0 bases, there was a span of 6 bases. CDR3 length: 13 residues. Germline V gene sequence: CDR1 MNHEY, CDR2 SVGEGT.

This clone appeared a single time. This chain joins TRBV7-6 and TRBJ2-1; D remains unclear. Germline V gene lookup returns CDR1 SGHVS and CDR2 FNYEAQ. V was clipped by 1 base and J by 10 bases, with 11 bases between them. The CDR3 length is 13 residues. The CDR3 sequence: CASSLGHAREQFF. DNA for the CDR3: TGTGCCAGCAGCTTAGGGCATGCTAGGGAGCAGTTCTTC.

The V and J genes are TRBV30 and TRBJ1-5, with D perhaps matching TRBD1 (6 bases). The V gene lost 1 base and the J gene lost 6 bases, with 10 bases spanning the gap. Germline V gene data show CDR1 as GTSNPN and CDR2 as SVGIG (reference sequence). The CDR3 length is 13 residues. The CDR3 spells CAWSAGDTQPQHF. CDR3 bases: TGTGCCTGGAGTGCAGGGGATACTCAGCCCCAGCATTTT.

J is TRBJ2-2 and V is TRBV27, with 7 bases matching TRBD2. Trimming took 8 bases from V and 2 from J; bases not matched to a gene: 11. Germline CDR1 MNHEY, CDR2 SMNVEV (reference sequence). The CDR3 sequence is 16 residues long. The CDR3 spells CASYKRGGYNTGELFF. Written as DNA, the CDR3 is TGTGCCAGCTACAAAAGGGGAGGGTACAACACCGGGGAGCTGTTTTTT.

The V and J genes are TRBV5-8 and TRBJ2-3; D might be TRBD1 (6 bases). The germline V gene has CDR1 SGHTS and CDR2 YDEGEE. Trimming removed 4 bases from V and 3 bases from J, with 18 bases in between. This CDR3 has 16 residues. CDR3 bases: TGTGCCAGCAGCCTGCCACAGGGCTACGTGACAGATACGCAGTATTTT. Translation: CASSLPQGYVTDTQYF.

The chain is built from TRBV3-1 (or the pseudogene TRBV3-2) and TRBJ1-1; possible D gene TRBD1, 5 bases. There are 14 residues in the CDR3. The germline V gene encodes CDR1 LGHDT and CDR2 YNNKEL (reference sequence). V was trimmed by 9 bases and J by 0 bases, leaving 14 bases between them. In DNA, the CDR3 is TGTGCCAGTCCGGGACCAGCCATGAACACTGAAGCTTTCTTT. Amino acid sequence: CASPGPAMNTEAFF.

The gene calls are TRBV9 and TRBJ2-1, with 8 positions matching TRBD1. Germline CDR1 is SGDLS and CDR2 is YYNGEE. This CDR3 spans 15 amino acids. After removal of 0 bases from V and 4 bases from J, the junction contained 3 bases not matched to a gene. The CDR3 region has the DNA TGTGCCAGCAGCGTAGCGGGACAGGAATACAATGAGCAGTTCTTC. This translates into CASSVAGQEYNEQFF.

The chain joins TRBV28 to TRBJ1-6; D is undetermined. Germline lookup yields CDR1 MDHEN and CDR2 SYDVKM. Between the trimmed V and J ends, which lost 3 bases and 10 bases, there was a span of 7 bases. The CDR3 runs to 12 residues. CDR3 bases: TGTGCCAGCAGTTTGTCCCAGTCACCCCTCCACTTT. Residues: CASSLSQSPLHF.

V is TRBV6-1 and J is TRBJ1-3; perhaps TRBD1 as D (5 bases). This CDR3 has 20 amino acids. Deletions cut 2 bases from V and 1 base from J, with 24 bases between. Per germline, CDR1 MNHNS and CDR2 SASEGT. The DNA of the CDR3 is TGTGCCAGCAGTGAAATGGTTCTGAGACGAGAGACAGAATCTGGAAACACCATATATTTT. Its translation: CASSEMVLRRETESGNTIYF.

The CDR3 coding sequence is TGTGCCAGCAGCCAAGGCATCGGGGCGAAGTACTTC. Encoded protein: CASSQGIGAKYF. The chain recombines TRBV3-1 (or the pseudogene TRBV3-2) with TRBJ2-7; D could derive from TRBD1 or TRBD2 (5 bases each). Germline V gene data show CDR1 as LGHDT and CDR2 as YNNKEL (reference sequence). V was shortened by 1 base and J by 11 bases, with 12 bases between the two germline ends. This CDR3 comprises 12 residues.

This clone was found once. The chain recombines TRBV12-5 with TRBJ1-1, with a possible D match to TRBD1 (6 bases). V was pared by 6 bases and J by 1 base, with 18 bases between. Germline CDR1 reads LGHNT; CDR2 reads FRNRAP. CDR3 length: 16 amino acids. As DNA, the CDR3 is TGTGCTAGTGGGAGAGGGGGTGGACACGCGAACACTGAAGCTTTCTTT. Translating gives CASGRGGGHANTEAFF.

This chain joins TRBV7-9 and TRBJ2-3; 10 nucleotides align to TRBD1. J was trimmed by 11 bases and V by 6 bases; bases with no gene match: 17. Germline V gene sequence: CDR1 SEHNR, CDR2 FQNEAQ (reference sequence). The CDR3 covers 16 residues. Here the CDR3 reads CASRLLVETGGDLQYF. For the CDR3, the DNA is TGTGCCAGCAGGCTCTTGGTAGAGACAGGGGGCGACCTGCAGTATTTT.

This rearrangement joins TRBV27 to TRBJ1-5, with 10 bases identical to TRBD1. Germline loops: CDR1 MNHEY, CDR2 SMNVEV (reference sequence). This CDR3 comprises 21 residues. Unmatched junction bases numbered 19, after V lost 5 bases and J lost 0 bases. The CDR3 DNA follows: TGTGCCAGCAGTCGTTTAGGGGGTTGGACAGGGGGACGAAATAGCAATCAGCCCCAGCATTTT. This codes for CASSRLGGWTGGRNSNQPQHF.

Only a few counts were recorded for this clone. This chain joins TRBV7-9 and TRBJ1-5; D gene uncertain. CDR3 length: 12 residues. The V end was cut by 3 bases, the J end by 5 bases, with 5 bases between. Germline CDR1 and CDR2: SEHNR and FQNEAQ (reference sequence). As DNA, the CDR3 is TGTGCCAGCAGCTTTTGGGATCAGCCCCAGCATTTT. Its translation is CASSFWDQPQHF.

V is TRBV7-9 and J is TRBJ1-4; 7 nucleotides match TRBD1. V gave up 2 bases and J gave up 6 bases; unmatched junction bases: 6. Germline V CDR1 and CDR2: SEHNR, FQNEAQ (reference sequence). There are 15 residues in the CDR3. This chain's CDR3 is CASSLLQGGDEKLFF. In DNA form, the CDR3 reads TGTGCCAGCAGCTTACTCCAGGGGGGCGATGAAAAACTGTTTTTT.

The CDR3, as DNA: TGTGCCAGCAGCATATTGGACAGGGGGGTTTCCGGGGAGCTGTTTTTT. This translates into CASSILDRGVSGELFF. J is TRBJ2-2 and V is TRBV6-6, with TRBD1 matching 10 bases. This CDR3 contains 16 residues. Trimming cost V 6 bases and J 6 bases; bases outside gene matches: 10. Germline lookup yields CDR1 MNHNY and CDR2 SVGAGI (reference sequence).

The chain recombines TRBV4-1 with TRBJ2-1; 8 bases agree with TRBD2. With 4 bases clipped from V and 7 bases from J, the junction kept 15 bases outside the gene matches. In germline, CDR1 is MGHRA, CDR2 YSYEKL. The CDR3 covers 17 residues. CDR3 nucleotide sequence: TGCGCCAGCAGCCCTAAACCGCCCGGGGGGGATAGGAATGAGCAGTTCTTC. Amino acids: CASSPKPPGGDRNEQFF.

The chain has TRBV4-3 and TRBJ1-1; no clear D. The V end was cut by 1 base, the J end by 8 bases, with 5 bases between. The CDR3 contains 11 residues. From germline, CDR1 is LGHNA and CDR2 YSLEER. The CDR3 sequence is CASSQGREAFF. The CDR3 DNA reads TGCGCCAGCAGCCAAGGCCGGGAAGCTTTCTTT.

In this sample, this clone turned up once. The chain is built from TRBV4-3 and TRBJ1-2; tentatively, D is TRBD1 (5 bases). From germline, CDR1 is LGHNA and CDR2 YSLEER. The ends were cut back, 0 bases at V and 2 bases at J, with 10 bases in the middle. The CDR3 spans 15 residues. CDR3 sequence (DNA): TGCGCCAGCAGCCAAGAATCGGGGGGAAACTATGGCTACACCTTC. Translation gives CASSQESGGNYGYTF.

The chain recombines TRBV27 with TRBJ2-7; D ambiguous. This CDR3 comprises 13 residues. V lost 0 bases and J lost 2, with 5 bases in between. The germline V gene has CDR1 MNHEY and CDR2 SMNVEV (reference sequence). The CDR3 protein is CASSLSPAYEQYF. CDR3 DNA: TGTGCCAGCAGTTTATCTCCCGCCTACGAGCAGTACTTC.

The V gene is TRBV9, the J gene TRBJ1-2; D gene ambiguous. Trimming stripped 4 bases from V and 1 base from J, with 14 bases between. Germline-derived CDR1 and CDR2 are SGDLS and YYNGEE. CDR3 length equals 15 residues. DNA of the CDR3: TGTGCCAGCAGCAGCCCGACTTCGATTAACTATGGCTACACCTTC. Residues: CASSSPTSINYGYTF.

The V call is TRBV11-2, the J call TRBJ2-3, with 9 nucleotides matching TRBD2. The CDR3 has 16 residues. The germline V gene has CDR1 SGHAT and CDR2 FQNNGV. With V trimmed by 1 base and J by 4 bases, 6 bases remained unmatched. The CDR3 DNA sequence: TGTGCCAGCAGCTTAGCTCCTAGCGGGATCTCAGATACGCAGTATTTT. Amino acids: CASSLAPSGISDTQYF. Full variable domain (remainder filled in from reference TRBV11-2 and TRBJ2-3): EAGVAQSPRYKIIEKRQSVAFWCNPISGHATLYWYQQILGQGPKLLIQFQNNGVVDDSQLPKDRFSAERLKGVDSTLKIQPAKLEDSAVYLCASSLAPSGISDTQYFGPGTRLTVL.

This chain joins TRBV18 and TRBJ1-5, with TRBD1 matching over 9 bases. The CDR3 loop spans 15 amino acids. CDR1 KGHSH and CDR2 LQKENI come from the germline V gene. V dropped 6 bases and J dropped 5; count of bases not matched to a gene: 8. In DNA form, the CDR3 reads TGTGCCAGCTCCCCAACGGGACAGGGACATCAGCCCCAGCATTTT. This sequence encodes CASSPTGQGHQPQHF.